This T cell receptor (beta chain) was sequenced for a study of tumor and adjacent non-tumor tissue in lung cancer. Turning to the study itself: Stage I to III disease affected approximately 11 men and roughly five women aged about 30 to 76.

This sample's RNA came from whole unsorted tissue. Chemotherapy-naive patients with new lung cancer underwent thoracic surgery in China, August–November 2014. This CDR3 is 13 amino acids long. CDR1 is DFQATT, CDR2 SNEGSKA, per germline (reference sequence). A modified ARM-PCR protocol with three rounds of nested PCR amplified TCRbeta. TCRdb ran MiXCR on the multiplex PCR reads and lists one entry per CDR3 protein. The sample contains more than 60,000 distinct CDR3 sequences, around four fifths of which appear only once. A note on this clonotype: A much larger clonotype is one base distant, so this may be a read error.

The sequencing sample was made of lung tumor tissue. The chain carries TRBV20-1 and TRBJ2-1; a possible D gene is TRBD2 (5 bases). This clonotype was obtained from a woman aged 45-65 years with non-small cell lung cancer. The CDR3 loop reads CTARLLGSDEQFF. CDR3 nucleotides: TGCACTGCTAGATTACTAGGTAGTGATGAGCAGTTCTTC.